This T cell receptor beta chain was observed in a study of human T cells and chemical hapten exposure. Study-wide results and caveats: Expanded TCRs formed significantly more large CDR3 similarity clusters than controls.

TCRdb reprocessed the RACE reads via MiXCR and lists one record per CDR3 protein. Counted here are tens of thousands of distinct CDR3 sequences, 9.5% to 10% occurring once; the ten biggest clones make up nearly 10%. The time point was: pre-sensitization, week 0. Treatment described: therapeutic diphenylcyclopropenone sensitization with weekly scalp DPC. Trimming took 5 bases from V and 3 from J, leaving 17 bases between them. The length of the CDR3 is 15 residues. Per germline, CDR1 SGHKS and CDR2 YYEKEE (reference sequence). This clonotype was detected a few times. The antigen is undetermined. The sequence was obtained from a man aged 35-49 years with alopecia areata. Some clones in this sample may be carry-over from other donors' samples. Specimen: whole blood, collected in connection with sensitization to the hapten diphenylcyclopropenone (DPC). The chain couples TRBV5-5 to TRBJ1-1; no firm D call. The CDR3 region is CASSQSPIGHTEAFF. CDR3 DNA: TGTGCCAGCAGTCAATCCCCAATCGGGCACACTGAAGCTTTCTTT.